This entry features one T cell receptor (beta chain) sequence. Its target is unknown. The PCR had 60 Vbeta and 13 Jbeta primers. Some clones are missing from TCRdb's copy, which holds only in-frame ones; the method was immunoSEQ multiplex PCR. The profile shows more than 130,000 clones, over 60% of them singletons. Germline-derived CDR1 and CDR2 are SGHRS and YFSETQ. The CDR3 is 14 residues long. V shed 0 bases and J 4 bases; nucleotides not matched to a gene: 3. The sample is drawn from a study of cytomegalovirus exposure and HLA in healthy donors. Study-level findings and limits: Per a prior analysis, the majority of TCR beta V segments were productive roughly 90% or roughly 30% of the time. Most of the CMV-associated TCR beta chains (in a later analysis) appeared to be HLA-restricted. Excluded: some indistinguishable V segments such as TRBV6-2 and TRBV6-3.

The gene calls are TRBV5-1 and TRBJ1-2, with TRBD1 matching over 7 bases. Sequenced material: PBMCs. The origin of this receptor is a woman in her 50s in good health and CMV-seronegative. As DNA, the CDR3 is TGCGCCAGCAGCTTGGAACAGGGGATCTATGGCTACACCTTC. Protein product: CASSLEQGIYGYTF.